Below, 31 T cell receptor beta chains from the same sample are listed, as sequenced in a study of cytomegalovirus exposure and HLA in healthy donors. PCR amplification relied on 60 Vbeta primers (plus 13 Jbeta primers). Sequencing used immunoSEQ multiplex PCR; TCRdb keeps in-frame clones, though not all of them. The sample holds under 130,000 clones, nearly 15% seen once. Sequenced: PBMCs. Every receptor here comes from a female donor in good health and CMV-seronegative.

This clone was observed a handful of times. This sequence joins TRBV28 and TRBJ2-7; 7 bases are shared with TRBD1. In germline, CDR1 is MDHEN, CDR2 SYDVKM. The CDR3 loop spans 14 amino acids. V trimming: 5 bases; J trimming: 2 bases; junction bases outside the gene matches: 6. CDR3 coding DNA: TGTGCCAGCAGTCCCTTGGGACAGCCCTACGAGCAGTACTTC. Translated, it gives CASSPLGQPYEQYF.

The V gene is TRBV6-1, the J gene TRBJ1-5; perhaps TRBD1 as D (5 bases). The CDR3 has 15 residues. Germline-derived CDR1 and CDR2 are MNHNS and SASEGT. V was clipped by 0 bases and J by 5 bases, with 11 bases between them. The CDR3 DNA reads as TGTGCCAGCAGTGAAGCAGGGGTGGCGGATCAGCCCCAGCATTTT. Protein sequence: CASSEAGVADQPQHF.

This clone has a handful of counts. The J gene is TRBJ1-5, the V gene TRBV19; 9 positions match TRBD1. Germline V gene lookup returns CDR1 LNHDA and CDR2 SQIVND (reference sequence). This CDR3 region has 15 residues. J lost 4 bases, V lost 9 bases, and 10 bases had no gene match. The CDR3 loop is CASALTGGTNQPQHF. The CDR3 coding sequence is TGTGCCAGCGCCCTGACAGGGGGAACGAATCAGCCCCAGCATTTT.

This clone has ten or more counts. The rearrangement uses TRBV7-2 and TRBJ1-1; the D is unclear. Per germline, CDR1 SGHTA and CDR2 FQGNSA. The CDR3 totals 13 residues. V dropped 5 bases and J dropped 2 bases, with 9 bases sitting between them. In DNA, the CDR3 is TGTGCCAGCAGCCTACAGACCAACACTGAAGCTTTCTTT. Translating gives CASSLQTNTEAFF.

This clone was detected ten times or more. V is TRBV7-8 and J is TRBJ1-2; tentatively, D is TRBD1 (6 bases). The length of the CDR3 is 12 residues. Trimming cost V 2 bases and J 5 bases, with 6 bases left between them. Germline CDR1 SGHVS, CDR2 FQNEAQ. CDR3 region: CASSLQGYGYTF. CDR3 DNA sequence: TGTGCCAGCAGCTTACAGGGGTATGGCTACACCTTC.

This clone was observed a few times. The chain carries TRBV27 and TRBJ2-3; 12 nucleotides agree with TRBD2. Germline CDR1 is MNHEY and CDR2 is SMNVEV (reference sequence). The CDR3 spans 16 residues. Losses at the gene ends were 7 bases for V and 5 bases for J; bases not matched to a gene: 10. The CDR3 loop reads CASTKTSGRFGDTQYF. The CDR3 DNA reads TGTGCCAGCACCAAGACTAGCGGGAGATTCGGAGATACGCAGTATTTT.

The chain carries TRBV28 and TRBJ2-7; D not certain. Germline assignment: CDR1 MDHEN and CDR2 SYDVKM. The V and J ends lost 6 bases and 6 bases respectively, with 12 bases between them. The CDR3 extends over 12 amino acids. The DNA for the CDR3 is TGTGCCAGCAGCCTCCCTGAGCGCGAGCAGTACTTC. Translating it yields CASSLPEREQYF.

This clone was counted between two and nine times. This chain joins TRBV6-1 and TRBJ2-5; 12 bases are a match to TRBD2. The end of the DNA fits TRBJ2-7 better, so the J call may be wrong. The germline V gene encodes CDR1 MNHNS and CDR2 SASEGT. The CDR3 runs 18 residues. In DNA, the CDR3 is TGTGCCAGCAGTGGACTGGGGACTAGCGGGTTTAGCTCCTACGAGCAGTACTTC. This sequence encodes CASSGLGTSGFSSYEQYF.

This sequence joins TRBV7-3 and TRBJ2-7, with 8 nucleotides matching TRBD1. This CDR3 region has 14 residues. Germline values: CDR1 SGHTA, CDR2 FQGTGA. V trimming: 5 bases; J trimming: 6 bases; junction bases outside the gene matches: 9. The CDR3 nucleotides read TGTGCCAGCAGCCGGGACAGGAGCTCGGGCGAGCAGTACTTC. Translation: CASSRDRSSGEQYF.

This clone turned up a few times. The CDR3 region has the DNA TGTGCCAGTAGTACCTATTCGGACAGGTTAAATGAAAAACTGTTTTTT. Its protein product is CASSTYSDRLNEKLFF. The genes are TRBV19 and TRBJ1-4; the match to TRBD1 covers 7 bases. CDR3 length: 16 residues. Per germline, CDR1 LNHDA and CDR2 SQIVND (reference sequence). V was clipped by 4 bases and J by 5 bases; unmatched bases: 10.

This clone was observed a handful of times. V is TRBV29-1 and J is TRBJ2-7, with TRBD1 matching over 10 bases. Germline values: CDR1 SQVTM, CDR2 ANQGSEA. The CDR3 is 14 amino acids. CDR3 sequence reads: CSAVTGQGIGEQYF. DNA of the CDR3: TGCAGTGCTGTTACGGGACAGGGGATTGGCGAGCAGTACTTC.

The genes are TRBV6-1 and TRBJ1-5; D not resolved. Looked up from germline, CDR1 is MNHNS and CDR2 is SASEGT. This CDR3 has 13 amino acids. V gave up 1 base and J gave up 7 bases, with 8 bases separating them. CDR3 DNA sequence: TGTGCCAGCAGTGAAGGGCGGTTGCAGCCCCAGCATTTT. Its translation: CASSEGRLQPQHF.

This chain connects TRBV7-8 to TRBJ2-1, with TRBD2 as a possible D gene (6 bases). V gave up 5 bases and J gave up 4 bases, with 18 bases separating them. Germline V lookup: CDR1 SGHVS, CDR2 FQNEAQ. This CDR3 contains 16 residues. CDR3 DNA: TGTGCCAGCAGCCCACGGGAGCTCGGGGTTTACAATGAGCAGTTCTTC. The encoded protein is CASSPRELGVYNEQFF.

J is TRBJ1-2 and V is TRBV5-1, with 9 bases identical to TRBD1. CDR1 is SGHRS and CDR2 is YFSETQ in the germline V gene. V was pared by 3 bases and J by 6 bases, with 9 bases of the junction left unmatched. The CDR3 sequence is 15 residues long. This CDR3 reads CASSSGTGNIDGYTF. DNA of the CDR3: TGCGCCAGCAGCTCCGGGACAGGGAATATCGATGGCTACACCTTC.

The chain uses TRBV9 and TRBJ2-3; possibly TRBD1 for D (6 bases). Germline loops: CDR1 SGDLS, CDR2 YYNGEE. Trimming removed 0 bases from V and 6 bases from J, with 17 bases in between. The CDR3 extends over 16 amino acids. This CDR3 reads CASSVAAGQGRDTQYF. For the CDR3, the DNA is TGTGCCAGCAGCGTAGCGGCGGGTCAGGGGCGGGATACGCAGTATTTT. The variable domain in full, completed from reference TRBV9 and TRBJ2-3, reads DSGVTQTPKHLITATGQRVTLRCSPRSGDLSVYWYQQSLDQGLQFLIQYYNGEERAKGNILERFSAQQFPDLHSELNLSSLELGDSALYFCASSVAAGQGRDTQYFGPGTRLTVL.

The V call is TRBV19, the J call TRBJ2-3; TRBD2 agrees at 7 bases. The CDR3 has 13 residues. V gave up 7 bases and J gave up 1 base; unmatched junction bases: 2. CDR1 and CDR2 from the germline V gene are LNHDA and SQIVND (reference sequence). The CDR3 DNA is TGTGCCAGTAAGAGCGGGGGCACAGATACGCAGTATTTT. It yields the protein CASKSGGTDTQYF.

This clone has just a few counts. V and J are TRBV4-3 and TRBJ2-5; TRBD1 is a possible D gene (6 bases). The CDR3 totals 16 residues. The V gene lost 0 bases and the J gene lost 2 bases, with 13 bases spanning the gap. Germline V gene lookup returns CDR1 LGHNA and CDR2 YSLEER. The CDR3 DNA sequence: TGCGCCAGCAGCCAAGATTGGGGGCGTCTGCAAGAGACCCAGTACTTC. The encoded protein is CASSQDWGRLQETQYF.

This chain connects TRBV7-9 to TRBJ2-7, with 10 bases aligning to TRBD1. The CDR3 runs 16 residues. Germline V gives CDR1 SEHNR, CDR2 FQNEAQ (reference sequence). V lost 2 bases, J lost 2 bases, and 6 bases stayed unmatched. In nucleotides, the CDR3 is TGTGCCAGCAGCTTATATCGGGACAGGGGTACCTACGAGCAGTACTTC. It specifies CASSLYRDRGTYEQYF.

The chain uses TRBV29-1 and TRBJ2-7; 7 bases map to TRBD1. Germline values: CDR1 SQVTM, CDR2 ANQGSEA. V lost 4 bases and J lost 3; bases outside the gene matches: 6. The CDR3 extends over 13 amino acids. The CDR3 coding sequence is TGCAGCGTTGTTGTAGGGGGCCTCTACGAGCAGTACTTC. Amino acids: CSVVVGGLYEQYF.

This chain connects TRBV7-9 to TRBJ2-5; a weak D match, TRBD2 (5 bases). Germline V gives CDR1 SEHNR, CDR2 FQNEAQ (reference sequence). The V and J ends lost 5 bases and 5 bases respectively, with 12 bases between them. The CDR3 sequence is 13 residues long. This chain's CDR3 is CASSQDRRETQYF. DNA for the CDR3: TGTGCCAGCAGCCAAGACCGGAGGGAGACCCAGTACTTC.

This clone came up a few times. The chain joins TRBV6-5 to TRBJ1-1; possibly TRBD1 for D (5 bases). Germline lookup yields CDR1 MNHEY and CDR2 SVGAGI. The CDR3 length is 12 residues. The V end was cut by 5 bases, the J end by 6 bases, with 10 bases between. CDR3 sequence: CASSVWGAEAFF. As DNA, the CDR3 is TGTGCCAGCAGTGTGTGGGGGGCTGAAGCTTTCTTT.

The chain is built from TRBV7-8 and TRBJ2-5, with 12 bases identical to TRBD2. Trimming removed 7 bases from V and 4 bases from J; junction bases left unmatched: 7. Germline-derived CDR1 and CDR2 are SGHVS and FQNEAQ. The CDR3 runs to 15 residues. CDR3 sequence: CASMPGLAGGETQYF. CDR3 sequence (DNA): TGTGCCAGCATGCCGGGACTAGCGGGTGGAGAGACCCAGTACTTC.

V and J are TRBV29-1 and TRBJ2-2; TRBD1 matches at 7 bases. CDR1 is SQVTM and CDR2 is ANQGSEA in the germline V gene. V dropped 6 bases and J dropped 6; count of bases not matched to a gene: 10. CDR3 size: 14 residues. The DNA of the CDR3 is TGCAGCGTGGCCGGGACAGTCGGTCCCGGGGAGCTGTTTTTT. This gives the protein CSVAGTVGPGELFF.

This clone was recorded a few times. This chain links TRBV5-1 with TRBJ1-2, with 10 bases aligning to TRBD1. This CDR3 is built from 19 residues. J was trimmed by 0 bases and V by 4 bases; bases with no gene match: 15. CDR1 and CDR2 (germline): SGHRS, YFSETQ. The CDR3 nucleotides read TGCGCCAGCAGCCTGTACAGGGGACAGGGGTCTTTGTCTAACTATGGCTACACCTTC. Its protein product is CASSLYRGQGSLSNYGYTF.

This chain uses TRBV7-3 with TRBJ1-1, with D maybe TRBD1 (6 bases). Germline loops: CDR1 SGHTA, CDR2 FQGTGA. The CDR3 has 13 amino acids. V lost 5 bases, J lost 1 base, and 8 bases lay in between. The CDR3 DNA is TGTGCCAGCAGCATGACAGGGAACACTGAAGCTTTCTTT. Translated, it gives CASSMTGNTEAFF.

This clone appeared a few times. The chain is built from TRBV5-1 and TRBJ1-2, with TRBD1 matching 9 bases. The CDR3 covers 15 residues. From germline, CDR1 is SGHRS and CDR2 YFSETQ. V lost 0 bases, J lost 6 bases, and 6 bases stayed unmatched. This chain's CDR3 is CASSLVGTGFDGYTF. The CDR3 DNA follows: TGCGCCAGCAGCTTGGTAGGGACAGGGTTCGATGGCTACACCTTC.

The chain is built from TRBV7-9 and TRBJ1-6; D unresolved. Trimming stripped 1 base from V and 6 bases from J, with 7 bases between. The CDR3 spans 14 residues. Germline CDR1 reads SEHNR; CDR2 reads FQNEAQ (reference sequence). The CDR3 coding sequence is TGTGCCAGCAGCTTAGGACTGAGTAATTCACCCCTCCACTTT. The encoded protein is CASSLGLSNSPLHF.

The CDR3 nucleotides read TGTGCCAGTAGTACGCCGGGACAGTCTTACTTC. Its protein product is CASSTPGQSYF. This chain joins TRBV19 and TRBJ2-7; 7 nucleotides line up with TRBD1. The V segment lost 4 bases and the J segment 13 bases; nucleotides outside the gene matches: 7. Germline CDR1 LNHDA, CDR2 SQIVND (reference sequence). The CDR3 covers 11 residues.

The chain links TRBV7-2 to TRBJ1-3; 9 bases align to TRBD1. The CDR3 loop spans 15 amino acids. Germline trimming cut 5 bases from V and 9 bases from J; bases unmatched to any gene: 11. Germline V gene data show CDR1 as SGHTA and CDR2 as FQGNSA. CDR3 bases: TGTGCCAGCAGCCCCGGGACAGGGCATGGGGGCACCATATATTTT. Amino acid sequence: CASSPGTGHGGTIYF.

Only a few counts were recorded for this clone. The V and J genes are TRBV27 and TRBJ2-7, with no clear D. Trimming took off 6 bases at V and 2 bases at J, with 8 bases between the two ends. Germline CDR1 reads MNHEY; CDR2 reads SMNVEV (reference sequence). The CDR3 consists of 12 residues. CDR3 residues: CASSQIPYEQYF. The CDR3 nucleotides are TGTGCCAGCAGCCAGATACCCTACGAGCAGTACTTC.

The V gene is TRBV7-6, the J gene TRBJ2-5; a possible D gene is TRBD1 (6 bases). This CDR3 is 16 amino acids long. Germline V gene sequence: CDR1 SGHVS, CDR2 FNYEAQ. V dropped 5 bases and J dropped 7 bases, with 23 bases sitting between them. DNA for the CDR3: TGTGCCAGCAGCCAAAACAGGGTCGGCAGCTCGGCGACCCAGTACTTC. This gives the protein CASSQNRVGSSATQYF.